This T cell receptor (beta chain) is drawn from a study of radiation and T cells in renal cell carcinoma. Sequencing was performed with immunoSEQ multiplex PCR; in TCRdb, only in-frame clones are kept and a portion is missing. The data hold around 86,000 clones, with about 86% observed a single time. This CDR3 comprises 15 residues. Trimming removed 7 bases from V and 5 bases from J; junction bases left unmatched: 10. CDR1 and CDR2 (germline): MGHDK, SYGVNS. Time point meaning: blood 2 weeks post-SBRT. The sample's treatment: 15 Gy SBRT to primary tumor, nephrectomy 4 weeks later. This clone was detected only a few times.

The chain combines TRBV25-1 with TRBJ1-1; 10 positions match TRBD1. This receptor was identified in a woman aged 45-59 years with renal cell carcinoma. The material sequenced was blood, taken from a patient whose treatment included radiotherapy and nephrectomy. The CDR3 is CASTPGQGLVTEAFF. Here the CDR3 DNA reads TGTGCCAGCACACCGGGACAGGGGTTAGTGACTGAAGCTTTCTTT.